What follows are 10 T cell receptor beta chains derived from one specimen sequenced in a study of CD8+ T cells in alopecia areata. The authors extracted RNA and reverse transcribed it into cDNA as the sequencing template. Assay: immunoSEQ multiplex PCR; the TCRdb copy retains only in-frame clones and omits some. The sample yields 130,000 or so clones, around 87% seen once. Stated treatment: oral pan-JAK inhibitor, 5-10 mg twice daily. This specimen was CD8+ T cells sorted from blood, taken at week 4, from a patient treated with tofacitinib. These receptors were obtained from a human donor with alopecia areata.

In its sample, this clone was seen once. This sequence joins TRBV29-1 and TRBJ2-1; 13 nucleotides align to TRBD2. Germline loops: CDR1 SQVTM, CDR2 ANQGSEA. V shed 0 bases, J shed 12 bases, and the junction held 23 bases outside the gene matches. This CDR3 has 20 residues. The CDR3 bases are TGCAGCGTTGAAGATAGAACGGAGGGACTAGCGGGGCCGTCGTCTTGGGGGCAGTTCTTC. It translates to CSVEDRTEGLAGPSSWGQFF.

This clone was seen a single time. The gene calls are TRBV7-9 and TRBJ2-7; no definite D call. Germline V CDR1 and CDR2: SEHNR, FQNEAQ (reference sequence). V was cut by 6 bases and J by 6 bases, with 12 bases left in between. The CDR3 contains 12 residues. CDR3 protein: CASRSSLLEQYF. For the CDR3, the DNA is TGTGCCAGCAGAAGTTCTCTCCTCGAGCAGTACTTC.

This clone was found once. The chain couples TRBV9 to TRBJ2-2; D is undetermined. The V end was cut by 0 bases, the J end by 0 bases, with 12 bases between. This CDR3 has 17 residues. The germline V gene has CDR1 SGDLS and CDR2 YYNGEE. Written as DNA, the CDR3 is TGTGCCAGCAGCGTAGGAAACCCGGAATCGAACACCGGGGAGCTGTTTTTT. Protein sequence: CASSVGNPESNTGELFF.

The chain has TRBV19 and TRBJ2-4, with no clear D. V dropped 1 base and J dropped 5 bases, with 6 bases sitting between them. CDR3 size: 13 residues. CDR1 is LNHDA and CDR2 is SQIVND in the germline V gene (reference sequence). The CDR3 loop is CASSIGQQNIQYF. The CDR3 nucleotides are TGTGCCAGTAGTATAGGGCAGCAAAACATTCAGTACTTC.

This chain connects TRBV7-6 to TRBJ2-3; tentative D call: TRBD1 (5 bases). This CDR3 region has 15 residues. V lost 2 bases and J 3 bases, leaving 12 bases between the germline ends. The V gene's germline CDR1 is SGHVS and CDR2 FNYEAQ. The CDR3 region has the DNA TGTGCCAGCAGCTTACCGGGCCAGGGTACAGATACGCAGTATTTT. It specifies CASSLPGQGTDTQYF. The full variable domain, its missing parts supplied by reference TRBV7-6 and TRBJ2-3, is GAGVSQSPRYKVTKRGQDVALRCDPISGHVSLYWYRQALGQGPEFLTYFNYEAQQDKSGLPNDRFSAERPEGSISTLTIQRTEQRDSAMYRCASSLPGQGTDTQYFGPGTRLTVL.

This clone has only one observation. The CDR3 nucleotides read TGCGCCAGCAGCCAAGAAGGGACAGGGACCTACAATGAGCAGTTCTTC. Translated: CASSQEGTGTYNEQFF. This rearrangement joins TRBV4-1 to TRBJ2-1, with TRBD1 identical over 9 bases. The CDR3 is made up of 16 amino acids. Germline assignment: CDR1 MGHRA and CDR2 YSYEKL. V trimming: 0 bases; J trimming: 2 bases; junction bases outside the gene matches: 2.

The V and J genes are TRBV30 and TRBJ1-1, with D perhaps matching TRBD1 (5 bases). Germline-derived CDR1 and CDR2 are GTSNPN and SVGIG (reference sequence). The CDR3 covers 13 residues. V was trimmed by 3 bases and J by 4 bases, leaving 12 bases between them. The CDR3 nucleotides are TGTGCCTGGAGGCTCGGGACTGGCACTGAAGCTTTCTTT. This encodes CAWRLGTGTEAFF.

The chain combines TRBV7-9 with TRBJ1-3; D is undetermined. In germline, CDR1 is SEHNR, CDR2 FQNEAQ (reference sequence). The CDR3 runs to 17 residues. V shed 5 bases and J shed 1 base, with 18 bases lying between them. CDR3 sequence (DNA): TGTGCCAGCAGCCCGACTACAGAGGGTTGGTCTGGAAACACCATATATTTT. This codes for CASSPTTEGWSGNTIYF.

The V call is TRBV4-1, the J call TRBJ2-5; D unresolved. TRBJ2-7 matches the DNA end more closely, so the J call is doubtful. The CDR3 totals 14 residues. CDR1 and CDR2 (germline): MGHRA, YSYEKL. Here the CDR3 reads CASSQDLEAYEQYF. CDR3 DNA sequence: TGCGCCAGCAGCCAGGACCTAGAAGCCTACGAGCAGTACTTC.

The gene calls are TRBV11-2 and TRBJ2-7, with D tentatively TRBD1 or TRBD2 (5 bases each). The germline V gene has CDR1 SGHAT and CDR2 FQNNGV. V lost 1 base to trimming and J lost 4 bases, with 17 bases between them. This CDR3 spans 16 amino acids. In DNA form, the CDR3 reads TGTGCCAGCAGCTTAGGCAGATTGGAGGCAGGGTACGAGCAGTACTTC. Encoded protein: CASSLGRLEAGYEQYF.